This T cell receptor (beta chain) was sequenced for a study of blood T cell repertoires in COVID-19. Study background: The samples span acute and convalescent COVID-19 from the United States, Italy and Spain. PBMCs, B-cell-depleted T cells, or T cells were the source of the cDNA or gDNA that made up the material.

Authors' analysis steps: Amplifying reference gene primers gave estimates of nucleated cell counts. Assay used: immunoSEQ multiplex PCR; TCRdb lists only in-frame clones, some missing. Clone size and V and J calls were adopted from that table, with D and trimming inferred from the DNA. The sample contains over 90,000 clones, approximately 92% of which appear only once. The CDR3 extends over 15 amino acids. Germline CDR1 is GTSNPN and CDR2 is SVGIG (reference sequence). V lost 0 bases, J lost 1 base, and 3 bases stayed unmatched. The chain couples TRBV30 to TRBJ2-3, with 8 bases matching TRBD2. Specimen: peripheral blood. This TCR was recovered from a man aged 18 to 29 with acute or convalescent COVID-19. The CDR3 DNA is TGTGCCTGGAGTGTACAAGCGGGGGGCACAGATACGCAGTATTTT. This translates into CAWSVQAGGTDTQYF. Using reference TRBV30 and TRBJ2-3 for the parts outside the CDR3, the full variable domain is SQTIHQWPATLVQPVGSPLSLECTVEGTSNPNLYWYRQAAGRGLQLLFYSVGIGQISSEVPQNLSASRPQDRQFILSSKKLLLSDSGFYLCAWSVQAGGTDTQYFGPGTRLTVL.